This T cell receptor (beta chain) derives from a study of chemoradiotherapy in HPV16-positive cancers. Assay: immunoSEQ multiplex PCR; the TCRdb copy retains only in-frame clones and omits some. The data contain about 4,800 clones, 75% to 80% of them singletons. Repertoires were sampled repeatedly during chemoradiotherapy. As to this clone: Its antigen remains unknown.

Study results and caveats: Candidate HPV-specific clones and E7-related TCR motifs grew in tumor during treatment. In HPV16-positive patients, HPV-responsive T-cell expansion tracked better recurrence-free survival.

This clonotype was sampled from a human donor with HPV-associated anogenital cancer. Sampling was performed from a patient who underwent chemoradiotherapy.

CDR3 residues: CASSDLPGGTEAFF. The CDR3 DNA reads as TGTGCCAGCAGTGATCTCCCCGGGGGCACTGAAGCTTTCTTT. This rearrangement joins TRBV9 to TRBJ1-1; TRBD1 might be the D (5 bases). Germline values: CDR1 SGDLS, CDR2 YYNGEE. Trimming stripped 5 bases from V and 4 bases from J, with 15 bases between. This CDR3 has 14 amino acids.